These 2 T cell receptor beta chains were sequenced from one sample in a study of T cells in Graves' hyperthyroidism and ophthalmopathy. RNA transcripts yielded amplified TCR beta CDR3 regions. Primed by the HTBI set, a first-round RT-PCR was run on the TCR CDR3. TCRdb fed the multiplex PCR reads into MiXCR, producing one record per CDR3 protein. Among some 490,000 distinct CDR3 sequences listed, around a fifth were seen once. Input material: blood. The receptors shown here come from a woman aged 70 to 79 with Graves' ophthalmopathy.

V gene TRBV6-1 combines with J gene TRBJ2-2, with a tentative D call TRBD2 (6 bases). From germline, CDR1 is MNHNS and CDR2 SASEGT. V was clipped by 7 bases and J by 6 bases, with 24 bases between them. The CDR3 extends over 17 amino acids. Written as DNA, the CDR3 is TGTGCCAGCACCTCCCTCCCCGGGACTTTAGATTCCGGGGAGCTGTTTTTT. It specifies CASTSLPGTLDSGELFF.

The J gene is TRBJ1-3, the V gene TRBV12-3 or TRBV12-4; D not certain. The germline V and J ends were trimmed by 2 bases and 0 bases, with 5 bases remaining between them. This CDR3 is 14 amino acids long. The CDR3 coding sequence is TGTGCCAGCAGTTTATCCCTCTCTGGAAACACCATATATTTT. It encodes CASSLSLSGNTIYF.